The 18 T cell receptor beta chains below were found in one sample sequenced in a study of shared clonotypes between healthy human individuals. TCRdb's table, derived via immunoSEQ multiplex PCR, lists solely in-frame clones and lacks some. The table records about 2 million clones, about 95% of them present only once. Naive-designated CD8 cells lacked CD45RO, were positively enriched for CCR7, and omitted terminally differentiated effector memory CD45RA+ cells. The sequencing sample was made of naive CD8+ T cells sorted from blood. All receptors derive from a man younger than 35 in good health.

The rearrangement uses TRBV10-2 and TRBJ1-3; D call uncertain. V lost 3 bases to trimming and J lost 2 bases, with 5 bases between them. The CDR3 is 13 residues long. Germline CDR1 and CDR2: WSHSY and SAAADI. CDR3 sequence (DNA): TGCGCCAGCAGTGAAGGAACTGGAAACACCATATATTTT. Translating it yields CASSEGTGNTIYF.

The V call is TRBV9, the J call TRBJ1-5; 8 positions agree with TRBD1. The junction had 5 bases not matched to a gene; V was cut back by 3 bases and J by 3 bases. The CDR3 is made up of 15 amino acids. Germline V gene sequence: CDR1 SGDLS, CDR2 YYNGEE. CDR3 nucleotides: TGTGCCAGCAGCGCGCAGGGGGCGGTCAATCAGCCCCAGCATTTT. This encodes CASSAQGAVNQPQHF.

Concerning this clone itself: Additional DNA sequences in this sample encode the identical CDR3. The chain couples TRBV19 to TRBJ1-2; TRBD1 is a possible D gene (5 bases). CDR3 length: 13 amino acids. CDR1 and CDR2 (germline): LNHDA, SQIVND (reference sequence). V gave up 6 bases and J gave up 2 bases, with 10 bases separating them. The CDR3 spells CASSPGLNYGYTF. In DNA form, the CDR3 reads TGTGCCAGTAGCCCGGGACTGAACTATGGCTACACCTTC.

The chain is built from TRBV15 and TRBJ2-3, with a weak D call TRBD2 (6 bases). Deletions cut 1 base from V and 1 base from J, with 9 bases between. Germline CDR1 is LNHNV and CDR2 is YYDKDF (reference sequence). The CDR3 covers 15 residues. CDR3 protein: CATSRVVAGTDTQYF. The DNA of the CDR3 is TGTGCCACCAGCAGAGTTGTAGCGGGCACAGATACGCAGTATTTT.

The chain carries TRBV15 and TRBJ2-7; D ambiguous. The CDR3 consists of 15 residues. Germline V gives CDR1 LNHNV, CDR2 YYDKDF (reference sequence). V dropped 0 bases and J dropped 0 bases, with 9 bases sitting between them. The CDR3 spells CATSREKVNSYEQYF. The CDR3 region has the DNA TGTGCCACCAGCAGAGAGAAGGTCAACTCCTACGAGCAGTACTTC.

V usage is TRBV2 and J usage is TRBJ2-7, with D hard to call. The CDR3 is made up of 13 amino acids. The V end lost 0 bases, the J end lost 6 bases, and 9 bases lay between the germline ends. The germline gives CDR1 SNHLY, CDR2 FYNNEI. The CDR3 sequence: CASSEALSGEQYF. The CDR3 nucleotides are TGTGCCAGCAGTGAAGCCTTAAGTGGCGAGCAGTACTTC.

This CDR3 is CASSGAGSWGEQYF. The DNA of the CDR3 is TGTGCCAGCAGCGGGGCCGGGAGCTGGGGCGAGCAGTACTTC. This chain links TRBV5-4 with TRBJ2-7; maybe TRBD2 (6 bases). Germline CDR1 is SGHNT and CDR2 is YYREEE (reference sequence). CDR3 length equals 14 residues. V lost 4 bases and J lost 6, with 17 bases in between. The variable domain in full, with the rest retrieved from reference TRBV5-4 and TRBJ2-7, is ETGVTQSPTHLIKTRGQQVTLRCSSQSGHNTVSWYQQALGQGPQFIFQYYREEENGRGNFPPRFSGLQFPNYSSELNVNALELDDSALYLCASSGAGSWGEQYFGPGTRLTVT.

V and J are TRBV7-2 and TRBJ2-1, with a possible D match to TRBD1 (5 bases). V dropped 6 bases and J dropped 0 bases, with 12 bases sitting between them. In germline, CDR1 is SGHTA, CDR2 FQGNSA. This CDR3 is 15 amino acids long. CDR3 nucleotides: TGTGCCAGCAGAGGGGCTAGAAGCTCCTACAATGAGCAGTTCTTC. Translation: CASRGARSSYNEQFF.

This clone was seen a few times. V gene TRBV7-2 combines with J gene TRBJ1-5; D gene unclear. CDR1 is SGHTA and CDR2 is FQGNSA in the germline V gene. V was pared by 3 bases and J by 11 bases, with 14 bases between. The CDR3 length is 13 residues. DNA of the CDR3: TGTGCCAGCAGCTTTTCAGGACTTGCAGCCCAGCATTTT. Its protein product is CASSFSGLAAQHF.

The chain links TRBV12-5 to TRBJ2-3; D uncertain. This CDR3 contains 15 residues. Germline CDR1 is LGHNT and CDR2 is FRNRAP. The V end was cut by 6 bases, the J end by 0 bases, with 13 bases between. The CDR3 nucleotides read TGTGCTAGTGGAACAGCTATTTTTAGCACAGATACGCAGTATTTT. Its protein is CASGTAIFSTDTQYF.

J is TRBJ1-5 and V is TRBV30; TRBD1 matches at 7 bases. This CDR3 comprises 14 residues. With 5 bases clipped from V and 2 bases from J, the junction kept 6 bases outside the gene matches. Germline V CDR1 and CDR2: GTSNPN, SVGIG (reference sequence). CDR3 sequence (DNA): TGTGCCTGGGAACAGGGGCTCGGCAATCAGCCCCAGCATTTT. This sequence encodes CAWEQGLGNQPQHF.

The genes are TRBV9 and TRBJ2-5, with 7 bases matching TRBD1. The V and J ends lost 2 bases and 2 bases, in that order; junction bases with no gene match: 6. Germline loops: CDR1 SGDLS, CDR2 YYNGEE. This CDR3 has 15 residues. CDR3 residues: CASSVWTGQQETQYF. The CDR3, as DNA: TGTGCCAGCAGCGTTTGGACAGGCCAACAAGAGACCCAGTACTTC.

The chain uses TRBV7-9 and TRBJ2-7; D might be TRBD2 (5 bases). Trimming left V 4 bases short and J 3 bases short, with 10 bases between. CDR1 SEHNR and CDR2 FQNEAQ come from the germline V gene (reference sequence). CDR3 length: 13 amino acids. The CDR3 nucleotides read TGTGCCAGCAGCTACCGGGAAGTCTACGAGCAGTACTTC. Amino acids: CASSYREVYEQYF.

The chain combines TRBV4-1 with TRBJ2-1; 10 nucleotides align to TRBD2. Germline V CDR1 and CDR2: MGHRA, YSYEKL. This CDR3 region has 16 residues. The ends lost 2 bases at V and 4 bases at J; junction bases unmatched: 5. Here the CDR3 reads CASSQSPSGGYNEQFF. The CDR3 region has the DNA TGCGCCAGCAGCCAATCCCCTAGCGGGGGTTACAATGAGCAGTTCTTC.

The gene calls are TRBV5-5 and TRBJ2-7; no clear D gene. Deletions cut 4 bases from V and 1 base from J, with 15 bases between. Germline CDR1 and CDR2: SGHKS and YYEKEE (reference sequence). The CDR3 spans 15 residues. CDR3 bases: TGTGCCAGCAGCCCATCAGACTCCTTATCCTACGAGCAGTACTTC. Its protein is CASSPSDSLSYEQYF.

This clone was found once. The chain employs TRBV11-2 and TRBJ2-7; 8 positions match TRBD2. The CDR3 covers 15 residues. Germline CDR1 and CDR2: SGHAT and FQNNGV. V lost 1 base and J lost 2; bases outside the gene matches: 4. The CDR3 bases are TGTGCCAGCAGCTTAGCGGGACTAGATACCTACGAGCAGTACTTC. Its translation: CASSLAGLDTYEQYF.

Regarding this clone: Other DNA sequences in the sample encode the same CDR3. The rearrangement uses TRBV9 and TRBJ2-2; 11 bases fit TRBD2. The germline CDR1 and CDR2 sequences are SGDLS and YYNGEE. This CDR3 region has 14 residues. After removal of 6 bases from V and 5 bases from J, the junction contained 3 bases not matched to a gene. The CDR3 bases are TGTGCCAGCAATCTAGCGGGAGGAACCGGGGAGCTGTTTTTT. Translation gives CASNLAGGTGELFF.

V usage is TRBV27 and J usage is TRBJ2-7; 7 nucleotides agree with TRBD2. V lost 0 bases and J lost 0; bases outside the gene matches: 5. Germline V CDR1 and CDR2: MNHEY, SMNVEV (reference sequence). The CDR3 covers 16 residues. CDR3 protein: CASSLSGTTSSYEQYF. DNA for the CDR3: TGTGCCAGCAGTTTATCGGGGACTACCAGCTCCTACGAGCAGTACTTC.